The 30 T cell receptor beta chains below come from one sample, sequenced in a study of CD8+ T cells in alopecia areata. Investigators isolated RNA and reverse transcribed it into cDNA to act as the sequencing template. Sequencing was performed with immunoSEQ multiplex PCR; in TCRdb, only in-frame clones are kept and a portion is missing. The repertoire holds some 99,000 clones, with about 45% as singletons. Source material: CD4+ T cells sorted from blood. These receptors originate from a human donor with alopecia areata.

The genes are TRBV29-1 and TRBJ1-1, with 8 bases fitting TRBD1. The CDR3 loop spans 14 amino acids. V gave up 6 bases and J gave up 3 bases; unmatched junction bases: 9. Germline values: CDR1 SQVTM, CDR2 ANQGSEA. The CDR3 DNA follows: TGCAGCGTAGTAATAGCAGGGGGCCACACTGAAGCTTTCTTT. It encodes CSVVIAGGHTEAFF.

J is TRBJ1-4 and V is TRBV29-1; no reliable D call. V was cut by 6 bases and J by 5 bases, with 13 bases left in between. Germline V lookup: CDR1 SQVTM, CDR2 ANQGSEA. This CDR3 is built from 13 residues. The CDR3 bases are TGCAGCGTGGGTCAGGTCCTGAATGAAAAACTGTTTTTT. Its translation: CSVGQVLNEKLFF.

The chain combines TRBV9 with TRBJ2-5; no clear D. CDR1 and CDR2 from the germline V gene are SGDLS and YYNGEE. V shed 2 bases and J shed 4 bases, with 9 bases lying between them. This CDR3 region has 13 residues. The CDR3 protein is CASSVGVGETQYF. The CDR3 DNA is TGTGCCAGCAGCGTTGGGGTCGGAGAGACCCAGTACTTC.

This sequence joins TRBV9 and TRBJ1-6; the D is unclear. V was clipped by 4 bases and J by 1 base, with 0 bases between them. This CDR3 spans 12 amino acids. Per the germline V gene, CDR1 is SGDLS and CDR2 is YYNGEE. CDR3 loop: CASSSYNSPLHF. CDR3 bases: TGTGCCAGCAGCTCCTATAATTCACCCCTCCACTTT.

This clone has only a few counts. The chain combines TRBV29-1 with TRBJ2-7; D is unclear. Trimming cost V 5 bases and J 0 bases, with 5 bases left between them. Germline assignment: CDR1 SQVTM and CDR2 ANQGSEA. CDR3 length: 11 residues. Written as DNA, the CDR3 is TGCAGCGTTCGCGTCTCCTACGAGCAGTACTTC. It specifies CSVRVSYEQYF.

The CDR3 spells CASSPGQGVQFF. The DNA for the CDR3 is TGTGCCAGCTCACCAGGGCAGGGAGTGCAGTTCTTC. J is TRBJ2-1 and V is TRBV18; perhaps D is TRBD1 or TRBD2 (5 bases each). Germline V gene data show CDR1 as KGHSH and CDR2 as LQKENI. V lost 2 bases and J lost 12, with 11 bases in between. The CDR3 contains 12 residues.

The rearrangement links TRBV18 to TRBJ2-7, with 8 bases fitting TRBD1. The CDR3 extends over 16 amino acids. CDR1 and CDR2 from the germline V gene are KGHSH and LQKENI. The V and J ends lost 0 bases and 3 bases, in that order; junction bases with no gene match: 7. The DNA of the CDR3 is TGTGCCAGCTCACCACCCTATGCAGGGGGCCTCTACGAGCAGTACTTC. Its translation is CASSPPYAGGLYEQYF. The full variable domain, in which reference TRBV18 and TRBJ2-7 provide the parts outside the CDR3, is NAGVMQNPRHLVRRRGQEARLRCSPMKGHSHVYWYRQLPEEGLKFMVYLQKENIIDESGMPKERFSAEFPKEGPSILRIQQVVRGDSAAYFCASSPPYAGGLYEQYFGPGTRLTVT.

This clone has just a few counts. The chain carries TRBV29-1 and TRBJ2-1; 9 bases agree with TRBD1. Germline V CDR1 and CDR2: SQVTM, ANQGSEA. J lost 2 bases, V lost 3 bases, and 5 bases had no gene match. The CDR3 has 15 amino acids. The CDR3 reads CSVEGGTGTYNEQFF. The CDR3 coding sequence is TGCAGCGTTGAGGGGGGGACAGGGACCTACAATGAGCAGTTCTTC.

This clone was counted between two and nine times. The chain joins TRBV28 to TRBJ2-3, with D tentatively TRBD1 (5 bases). In germline, CDR1 is MDHEN, CDR2 SYDVKM. This CDR3 has 17 residues. Trimming shortened V by 5 bases and J by 0 bases, and 18 bases separated the two germline ends. The CDR3 region has the DNA TGTGCCAGCAGTACCCGACAGATACTAACTAGCACAGATACGCAGTATTTT. Protein: CASSTRQILTSTDTQYF.

The chain recombines TRBV30 with TRBJ2-2; D remains unclear. V was trimmed by 3 bases and J by 3 bases, leaving 2 bases between them. This CDR3 is 11 amino acids long. Germline V gene lookup returns CDR1 GTSNPN and CDR2 SVGIG (reference sequence). The CDR3 spells CAWRYTGELFF. The CDR3 DNA is TGTGCCTGGAGATACACCGGGGAGCTGTTTTTT.

This chain uses TRBV7-2 with TRBJ2-1; TRBD2 agrees at 9 bases. The germline gives CDR1 SGHTA, CDR2 FQGNSA. The V gene end was trimmed by 5 bases and the J gene end by 4 bases; junction bases not matched to a gene: 6. The CDR3 is made up of 15 amino acids. In nucleotides, the CDR3 is TGTGCCAGCAGCCCCCGGACTAGCGCGTACAATGAGCAGTTCTTC. Translated: CASSPRTSAYNEQFF.

The chain combines TRBV6-6 with TRBJ2-5, with D possibly TRBD2 on 5 matching bases. CDR1 and CDR2 from the germline V gene are MNHNY and SVGAGI (reference sequence). The ends were cut back, 5 bases at V and 7 bases at J, with 17 bases in the middle. This CDR3 comprises 14 residues. In DNA form, the CDR3 reads TGTGCCAGCAGTAATCGGGAACTTCCAGGGACCCAGTACTTC. The encoded protein is CASSNRELPGTQYF.

This clone turned up a few times. This chain joins TRBV29-1 and TRBJ2-4, with TRBD2 as a possible D gene (6 bases). V was cut by 0 bases and J by 7 bases, with 10 bases left in between. Germline CDR1 and CDR2: SQVTM and ANQGSEA. This CDR3 comprises 13 residues. CDR3 DNA sequence: TGCAGCGTTGAAGATTTTCGGGGGAACATTCAGTACTTC. This gives the protein CSVEDFRGNIQYF.

The chain links TRBV5-1 to TRBJ2-5; the D is unclear. Germline V lookup: CDR1 SGHRS, CDR2 YFSETQ. The CDR3 consists of 14 residues. Trimming removed 1 base from V and 0 bases from J, with 7 bases in between. The CDR3 spells CASSLRADQETQYF. The CDR3 bases are TGCGCCAGCAGCTTGAGGGCTGACCAAGAGACCCAGTACTTC.

The chain carries TRBV29-1 and TRBJ2-7, with 8 bases that match TRBD1. Germline V CDR1 and CDR2: SQVTM, ANQGSEA. The junction had 10 bases not matched to a gene; V was cut back by 0 bases and J by 6 bases. This CDR3 contains 15 residues. CDR3: CSVEDFSRGRREQYF. CDR3 nucleotides: TGCAGCGTTGAAGACTTCTCCAGGGGGCGGCGCGAGCAGTACTTC.

J is TRBJ2-5 and V is TRBV5-4; D is ambiguous. The germline V gene encodes CDR1 SGHNT and CDR2 YYREEE (reference sequence). This CDR3 has 14 amino acids. Trimming shortened V by 7 bases and J by 4 bases, and 17 bases separated the two germline ends. The CDR3 protein is CASARGGKIETQYF. The CDR3 DNA reads as TGTGCCAGCGCCCGCGGCGGCAAGATAGAGACCCAGTACTTC.

This chain links TRBV2 with TRBJ2-5, with 7 bases lining up with TRBD1. Germline CDR1 is SNHLY and CDR2 is FYNNEI. Unmatched junction bases numbered 7, after V lost 3 bases and J lost 6 bases. The CDR3 extends over 14 amino acids. CDR3 sequence (DNA): TGTGCCAGCAGTGAGCAACAGGGGTCTAAGACCCAGTACTTC. Translated, it gives CASSEQQGSKTQYF. Together with reference TRBV2 and TRBJ2-5, the CDR3 gives the full variable domain: EPEVTQTPSHQVTQMGQEVILRCVPISNHLYFYWYRQILGQKVEFLVSFYNNEISEKSEIFDDQFSVERPDGSNFTLKIRSTKLEDSAMYFCASSEQQGSKTQYFGPGTRLLVL.

In the case of this clone: The sample carries other DNA sequences with the same CDR3. CDR3 protein: CSVRLAGSYNEQFF. In DNA, the CDR3 is TGCAGCGTTCGACTAGCGGGGTCCTACAATGAGCAGTTCTTC. The rearrangement joins TRBV29-1 to TRBJ2-1; 11 positions match TRBD2. V lost 5 bases and J lost 1; bases outside the gene matches: 1. The germline V gene has CDR1 SQVTM and CDR2 ANQGSEA. This CDR3 is built from 14 residues.

This clone was seen a few times. The chain carries TRBV28 and TRBJ2-2; D unclear. The CDR3 is made up of 13 amino acids. Trimming pared 5 bases from V and 5 bases from J, leaving 9 bases between. The germline CDR1 and CDR2 sequences are MDHEN and SYDVKM. CDR3 in amino acids: CASSLAQTGELFF. The CDR3 DNA reads TGTGCCAGCAGTCTGGCCCAAACCGGGGAGCTGTTTTTT.

The J gene is TRBJ1-2, the V gene TRBV29-1; tentatively, D is TRBD1 (6 bases). Trimming shortened V by 4 bases and J by 3 bases, and 15 bases separated the two germline ends. The CDR3 consists of 14 residues. Germline assignment: CDR1 SQVTM and CDR2 ANQGSEA. CDR3 in amino acids: CSVARGLTYYGYTF. The CDR3 coding sequence is TGCAGCGTTGCCCGGGGGCTTACCTACTATGGCTACACCTTC.

The genes are TRBV11-2 and TRBJ2-7; possibly TRBD1 for D (6 bases). Deletions cut 5 bases from V and 5 bases from J, with 10 bases between. This CDR3 is built from 12 residues. Germline lookup yields CDR1 SGHAT and CDR2 FQNNGV. For the CDR3, the DNA is TGTGCCAGCAGCCCAAACAGGGACGAGCAGTACTTC. Protein product: CASSPNRDEQYF.

The V call is TRBV29-1, the J call TRBJ2-5; D not certain. CDR3 size: 14 residues. Germline loops: CDR1 SQVTM, CDR2 ANQGSEA. Between the trimmed V and J ends, which lost 7 bases and 1 base, there was a span of 16 bases. The CDR3 protein is CSARKKASQETQYF. CDR3 sequence (DNA): TGCAGCGCCCGAAAGAAGGCGAGCCAAGAGACCCAGTACTTC.

A few counts support this clone. The chain employs TRBV2 and TRBJ2-5, with 11 positions matching TRBD2. With V trimmed by 2 bases and J by 4 bases, 3 bases remained unmatched. CDR1 and CDR2 from the germline V gene are SNHLY and FYNNEI. The CDR3 is 15 amino acids. Written as DNA, the CDR3 is TGTGCCAGCAGTGAAAGACTAGCGGGGCCAGAGACCCAGTACTTC. Its protein is CASSERLAGPETQYF.

The rearrangement joins TRBV27 to TRBJ2-7; possible D gene TRBD2, 6 bases. The CDR3 consists of 18 residues. Per the germline V gene, CDR1 is MNHEY and CDR2 is SMNVEV (reference sequence). With 2 bases removed from V and 4 bases from J, the gap between germline ends came to 24 bases. The CDR3 protein is CASSLQSPGTRRPYEQYF. The CDR3 DNA reads as TGTGCCAGCAGTTTACAATCTCCCGGGACTCGCCGTCCTTACGAGCAGTACTTC.

Sample share makes this clone medium-sized. V gene TRBV29-1 combines with J gene TRBJ2-2; D gene ambiguous. V shed 2 bases and J shed 7 bases, with 8 bases lying between them. The V gene's germline CDR1 is SQVTM and CDR2 ANQGSEA. The CDR3 is made up of 12 amino acids. The CDR3 reads CSVEFVRGELFF. The CDR3 nucleotides read TGCAGCGTTGAATTTGTACGCGGGGAGCTGTTTTTT.

The chain uses TRBV7-3 and TRBJ2-3, with D unresolved. V was shortened by 0 bases and J by 0 bases, with 4 bases between the two germline ends. CDR1 is SGHTA and CDR2 is FQGTGA in the germline V gene. The CDR3 runs 14 residues. The CDR3 reads CASSLTSSTDTQYF. For the CDR3, the DNA is TGTGCCAGCAGCTTAACCAGCAGCACAGATACGCAGTATTTT.

The J gene is TRBJ2-2, the V gene TRBV18; D may be TRBD2 (6 bases). CDR1 is KGHSH and CDR2 is LQKENI in the germline V gene. This CDR3 spans 16 amino acids. Between the trimmed V and J ends, which lost 6 bases and 4 bases, there was a span of 18 bases. CDR3 in DNA: TGTGCCAGCTCCCCCAGGGCCCGGGGGAGCACCGGGGAGCTGTTTTTT. Translating gives CASSPRARGSTGELFF.

This clone was seen a handful of times. The chain combines TRBV6-1 with TRBJ1-5; unclear D gene. Germline-derived CDR1 and CDR2 are MNHNS and SASEGT. This CDR3 spans 12 amino acids. The V end lost 8 bases, the J end lost 3 bases, and 8 bases lay between the germline ends. CDR3 bases: TGTGCCAGCTTGAGTCTCAATCAGCCCCAGCATTTT. Translation: CASLSLNQPQHF.

This clone was recorded many times. The genes are TRBV11-2 and TRBJ2-1; 9 nucleotides match TRBD2. J lost 12 bases, V lost 0 bases, and 9 bases had no gene match. The CDR3 contains 15 residues. Germline-derived CDR1 and CDR2 are SGHAT and FQNNGV. The CDR3 DNA is TGTGCCAGCAGCTTAGACCCACAACTAGCGGGTTGGCAGTTCTTC. As protein: CASSLDPQLAGWQFF.

Details on this clone: The same CDR3 can be traced to other DNA sequences in this sample. The V and J genes are TRBV29-1 and TRBJ2-1, with TRBD2 identical over 13 bases. J gave up 7 bases and V 4 bases, and 1 base lay outside the gene matches. The CDR3 runs 13 residues. In germline, CDR1 is SQVTM, CDR2 ANQGSEA. CDR3: CSVGTSGSNEQFF. CDR3 nucleotide sequence: TGCAGCGTTGGGACTAGCGGGAGTAATGAGCAGTTCTTC.